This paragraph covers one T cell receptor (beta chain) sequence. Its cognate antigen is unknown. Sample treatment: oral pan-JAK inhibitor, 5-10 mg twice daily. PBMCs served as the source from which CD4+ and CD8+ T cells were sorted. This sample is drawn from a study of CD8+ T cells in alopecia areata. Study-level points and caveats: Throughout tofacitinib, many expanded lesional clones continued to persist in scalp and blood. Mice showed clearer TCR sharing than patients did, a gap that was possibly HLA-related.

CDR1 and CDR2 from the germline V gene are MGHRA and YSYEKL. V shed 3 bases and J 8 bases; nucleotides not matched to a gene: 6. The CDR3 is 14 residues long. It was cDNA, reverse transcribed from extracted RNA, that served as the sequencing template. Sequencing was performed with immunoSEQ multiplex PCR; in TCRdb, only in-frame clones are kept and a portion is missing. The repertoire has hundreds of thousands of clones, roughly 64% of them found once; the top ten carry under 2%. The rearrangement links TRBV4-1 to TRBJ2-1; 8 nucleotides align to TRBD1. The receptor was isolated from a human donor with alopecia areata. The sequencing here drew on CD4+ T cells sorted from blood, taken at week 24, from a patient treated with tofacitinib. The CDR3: CASSQPAGGDEQFF. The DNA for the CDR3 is TGCGCCAGCAGCCAGCCTGCAGGGGGCGATGAGCAGTTCTTC.